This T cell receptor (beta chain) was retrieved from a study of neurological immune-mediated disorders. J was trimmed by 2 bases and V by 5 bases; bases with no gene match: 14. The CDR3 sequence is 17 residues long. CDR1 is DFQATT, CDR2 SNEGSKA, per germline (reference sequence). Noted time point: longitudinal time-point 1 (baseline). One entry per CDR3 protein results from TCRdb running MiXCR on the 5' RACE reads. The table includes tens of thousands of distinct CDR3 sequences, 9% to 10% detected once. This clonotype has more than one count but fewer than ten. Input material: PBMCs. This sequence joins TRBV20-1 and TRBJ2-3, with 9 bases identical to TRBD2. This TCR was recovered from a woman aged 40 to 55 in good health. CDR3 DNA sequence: TGCAGTGCTCGCGGGAGGGGGGCCCACCTAAACACAGATACGCAGTATTTT. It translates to CSARGRGAHLNTDTQYF.